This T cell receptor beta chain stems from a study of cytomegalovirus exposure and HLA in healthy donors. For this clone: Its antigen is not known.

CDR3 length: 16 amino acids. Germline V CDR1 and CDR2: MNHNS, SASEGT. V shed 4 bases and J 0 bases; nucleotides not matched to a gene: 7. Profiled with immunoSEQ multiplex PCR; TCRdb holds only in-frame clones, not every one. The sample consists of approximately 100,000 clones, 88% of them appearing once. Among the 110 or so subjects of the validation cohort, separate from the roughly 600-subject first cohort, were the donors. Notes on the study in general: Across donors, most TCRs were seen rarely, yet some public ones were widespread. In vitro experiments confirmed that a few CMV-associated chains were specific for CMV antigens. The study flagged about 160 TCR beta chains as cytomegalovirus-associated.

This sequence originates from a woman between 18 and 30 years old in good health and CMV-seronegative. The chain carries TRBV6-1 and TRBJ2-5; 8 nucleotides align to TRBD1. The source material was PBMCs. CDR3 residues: CASSVGTGADQETQYF. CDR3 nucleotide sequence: TGTGCCAGCAGTGTTGGGACAGGAGCCGACCAAGAGACCCAGTACTTC.